This section outlines one T cell receptor (beta chain) sequence together with its context. The CDR3 length is 17 residues. Germline V CDR1 and CDR2: LGHNA, YNFKEQ. The V end was cut by 4 bases, the J end by 3 bases, with 21 bases between. These data originate in a study of T-cell reconstitution after alpha-beta-depleted transplantation in children. Unique molecular identifiers were incorporated into the prepared TCRbeta library. A single record per CDR3 protein comes from TCRdb applying MiXCR to the PCR reads. The sample yields 530,000 or so distinct CDR3 sequences, more than 20% seen once. The rearrangement links TRBV4-2 to TRBJ1-2; D not certain. The sample consisted of PBMCs, taken before TCRalphabeta/CD19-depleted stem cell transplant. This receptor was identified in a boy younger than two with Wiskott-Aldrich syndrome, due to receive a stem cell transplant. CDR3 sequence: CASSPKPTVTFDYGYTF. The DNA for the CDR3 is TGTGCCAGCAGCCCCAAACCGACGGTAACCTTTGACTATGGCTACACCTTC.